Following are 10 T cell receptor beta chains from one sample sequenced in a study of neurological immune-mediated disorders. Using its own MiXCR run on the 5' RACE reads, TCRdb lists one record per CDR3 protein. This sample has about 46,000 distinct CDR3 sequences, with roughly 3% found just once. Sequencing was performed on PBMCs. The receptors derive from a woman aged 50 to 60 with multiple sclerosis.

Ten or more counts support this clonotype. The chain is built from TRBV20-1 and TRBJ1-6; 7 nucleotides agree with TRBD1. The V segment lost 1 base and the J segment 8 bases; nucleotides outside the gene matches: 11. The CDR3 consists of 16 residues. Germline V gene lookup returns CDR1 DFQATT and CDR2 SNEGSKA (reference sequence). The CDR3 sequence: CSARVTPITGDSPLHF. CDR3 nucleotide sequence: TGCAGTGCTAGAGTTACCCCCATAACAGGGGATTCACCCCTCCACTTT.

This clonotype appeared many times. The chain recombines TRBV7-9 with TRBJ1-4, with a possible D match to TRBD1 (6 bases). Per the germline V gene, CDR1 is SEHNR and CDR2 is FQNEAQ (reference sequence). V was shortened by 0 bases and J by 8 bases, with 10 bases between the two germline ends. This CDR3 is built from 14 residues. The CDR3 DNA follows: TGTGCCAGCAGCTTAGCAGGGACACCGGAAAAACTGTTTTTT. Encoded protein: CASSLAGTPEKLFF.

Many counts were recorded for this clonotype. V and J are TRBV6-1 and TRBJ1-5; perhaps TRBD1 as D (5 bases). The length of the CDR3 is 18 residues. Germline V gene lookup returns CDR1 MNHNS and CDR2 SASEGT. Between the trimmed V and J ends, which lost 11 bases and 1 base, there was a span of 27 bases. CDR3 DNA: TGTGCCGCAGCTCAGGTCGGGCAGGGCGTTAGCAGCAATCAGCCCCAGCATTTT. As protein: CAAAQVGQGVSSNQPQHF.

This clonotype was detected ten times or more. CDR3 nucleotides: TGCGCCAGCAGCCCATCGGGTAGCGGGAGGGCAGATACGCAGTATTTT. Its protein is CASSPSGSGRADTQYF. The gene calls are TRBV5-1 and TRBJ2-3, with 11 bases that match TRBD2. Germline trimming cut 4 bases from V and 4 bases from J; bases unmatched to any gene: 8. This CDR3 contains 16 residues. The V gene's germline CDR1 is SGHRS and CDR2 YFSETQ. The full variable domain, completed using reference TRBV5-1 and TRBJ2-3, is KAGVTQTPRYLIKTRGQQVTLSCSPISGHRSVSWYQQTPGQGLQFLFEYFSETQRNKGNFPGRFSGRQFSNSRSEMNVSTLELGDSALYLCASSPSGSGRADTQYFGPGTRLTVL.

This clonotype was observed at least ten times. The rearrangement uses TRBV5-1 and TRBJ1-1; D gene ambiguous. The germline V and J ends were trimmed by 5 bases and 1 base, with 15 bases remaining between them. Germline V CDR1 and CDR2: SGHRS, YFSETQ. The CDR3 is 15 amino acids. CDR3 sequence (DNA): TGCGCCAGCAGTCTTGAGCCGGACGGGAACACTGAAGCTTTCTTT. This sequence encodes CASSLEPDGNTEAFF.

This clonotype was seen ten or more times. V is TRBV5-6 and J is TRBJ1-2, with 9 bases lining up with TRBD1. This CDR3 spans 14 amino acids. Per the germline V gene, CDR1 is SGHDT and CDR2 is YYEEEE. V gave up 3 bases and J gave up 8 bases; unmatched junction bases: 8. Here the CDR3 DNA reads TGTGCCAGCAGCTGGACCGGGACAGGGACCGGCTACACCTTC. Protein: CASSWTGTGTGYTF.

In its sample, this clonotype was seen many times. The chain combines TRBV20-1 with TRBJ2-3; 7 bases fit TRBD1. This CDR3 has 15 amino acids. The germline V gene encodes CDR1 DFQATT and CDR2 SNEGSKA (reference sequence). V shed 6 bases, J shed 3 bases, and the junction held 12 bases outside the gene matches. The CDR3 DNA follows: TGCAGTGCAAGGGGGCCGTGGCTAGGGACAGATACGCAGTATTTT. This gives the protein CSARGPWLGTDTQYF.

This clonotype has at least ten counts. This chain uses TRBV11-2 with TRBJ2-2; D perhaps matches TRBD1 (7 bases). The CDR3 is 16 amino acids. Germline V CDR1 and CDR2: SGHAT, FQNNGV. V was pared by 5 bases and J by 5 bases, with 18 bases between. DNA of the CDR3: TGTGCCAGCAGCCCCATCGCGGGACAGACAACCGGGGAGCTGTTTTTT. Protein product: CASSPIAGQTTGELFF.

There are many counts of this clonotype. The CDR3 DNA follows: TGTGCCAGCAGGGGACTAGCGGGAAAAAATGAGCAGTTCTTC. Amino acid sequence: CASRGLAGKNEQFF. The chain uses TRBV2 and TRBJ2-1; 13 nucleotides agree with TRBD2. Germline V CDR1 and CDR2: SNHLY, FYNNEI. This CDR3 is built from 14 residues. Losses at the gene ends were 6 bases for V and 7 bases for J; bases not matched to a gene: 3.

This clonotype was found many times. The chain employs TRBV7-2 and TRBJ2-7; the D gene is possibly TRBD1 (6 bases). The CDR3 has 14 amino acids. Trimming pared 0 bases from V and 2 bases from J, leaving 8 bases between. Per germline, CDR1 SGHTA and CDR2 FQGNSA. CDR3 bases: TGTGCCAGCAGCTTAGCCAAGGGGGCCTACGAGCAGTACTTC. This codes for CASSLAKGAYEQYF. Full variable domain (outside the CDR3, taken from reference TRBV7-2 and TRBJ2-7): GAGVSQSPSNKVTEKGKDVELRCDPISGHTALYWYRQSLGQGLEFLIYFQGNSAPDKSGLPSDRFSAERTGGSVSTLTIQRTQQEDSAVYLCASSLAKGAYEQYFGPGTRLTVT.